These 28 T cell receptor beta chains share one sample of origin, sequenced in a study of CD8 T cells in Susac syndrome. Reverse transcription of roughly 0.5 to 1 ug RNA used random hexamers. TCRdb called the immunoSEQ multiplex PCR reads again in MiXCR, with one record for every CDR3 protein. The repertoire includes some 300,000 distinct CDR3 sequences, about 88% of them detected once, and approximately 0.12% sits in the top ten. Specimen: CD8+ T cells from PBMCs. The receptors originated from a human donor with multiple sclerosis.

The V gene is TRBV12-3 or TRBV12-4, the J gene TRBJ1-1; 10 nucleotides align to TRBD1. Losses at the gene ends were 6 bases for V and 2 bases for J; bases not matched to a gene: 3. The CDR3 totals 14 residues. CDR3 DNA: TGTGCCAGCAGAAGACAGGGGGCAAACACTGAAGCTTTCTTT. Translation gives CASRRQGANTEAFF.

The V call is TRBV6-2 or TRBV6-3, the J call TRBJ1-1; 7 positions match TRBD1. The germline gives CDR1 MNHEY, CDR2 SVGEGT. This CDR3 is built from 14 residues. The V segment lost 7 bases and the J segment 0 bases; nucleotides outside the gene matches: 5. The CDR3 nucleotides are TGTGCCAGCACCGGGACAGATATGAACACTGAAGCTTTCTTT. Translation: CASTGTDMNTEAFF.

The chain is built from TRBV9 and TRBJ2-7; 8 bases map to TRBD1. V dropped 4 bases and J dropped 6; count of bases not matched to a gene: 9. Germline V gene lookup returns CDR1 SGDLS and CDR2 YYNGEE. This CDR3 is 14 amino acids long. The CDR3 loop is CASSPGGGTAEQYF. DNA for the CDR3: TGTGCCAGCAGCCCAGGGGGCGGCACCGCCGAGCAGTACTTC.

CDR3 sequence (DNA): TGTGCCAGCAGCGTATCCGGGCAAGCCAGGAACGAGCAGTACTTC. Encoded protein: CASSVSGQARNEQYF. The rearrangement joins TRBV9 to TRBJ2-7, with D uncertain. Germline CDR1 reads SGDLS; CDR2 reads YYNGEE. The CDR3 has 15 residues. Trimming shortened V by 1 base and J by 5 bases, and 16 bases separated the two germline ends.

This chain joins TRBV5-6 and TRBJ2-2; TRBD2 matches at 13 bases. This CDR3 spans 17 amino acids. Per the germline V gene, CDR1 is SGHDT and CDR2 is YYEEEE. The V gene end was trimmed by 3 bases and the J gene end by 4 bases; junction bases not matched to a gene: 6. The CDR3 here is CASSSTRTSGGTGELFF. CDR3 sequence (DNA): TGTGCCAGCAGCTCAACAAGGACTAGCGGGGGCACCGGGGAGCTGTTTTTT.

J is TRBJ2-1 and V is TRBV6-5; a possible D gene is TRBD2 (5 bases). Germline CDR1 is MNHEY and CDR2 is SVGAGI. Deletions cut 0 bases from V and 6 bases from J, with 12 bases between. The CDR3 runs 15 residues. The CDR3 DNA reads TGTGCCAGCAGTTACTCGAGGGCGCTTTTCAATGAGCAGTTCTTC. Protein sequence: CASSYSRALFNEQFF.

This clonotype was picked up one time. The chain combines TRBV29-1 with TRBJ2-7; 7 bases match TRBD2. V shed 4 bases and J 3 bases; nucleotides not matched to a gene: 6. Germline V gene sequence: CDR1 SQVTM, CDR2 ANQGSEA. The CDR3 runs to 13 residues. The CDR3 DNA reads as TGCAGCGTTGGGGCTAGCGGTCGCTACGAGCAGTACTTC. Protein: CSVGASGRYEQYF.

This chain connects TRBV5-4 to TRBJ2-1, with D unclear. Trimming took 5 bases from V and 6 from J, leaving 12 bases between them. Germline V gene data show CDR1 as SGHNT and CDR2 as YYREEE (reference sequence). The CDR3 is 13 amino acids. The CDR3 here is CASSIDSFNEQFF. The CDR3 bases are TGTGCCAGCAGTATAGACTCGTTCAATGAGCAGTTCTTC. The complete variable domain, with remaining parts taken from reference TRBV5-4 and TRBJ2-1, reads ETGVTQSPTHLIKTRGQQVTLRCSSQSGHNTVSWYQQALGQGPQFIFQYYREEENGRGNFPPRFSGLQFPNYSSELNVNALELDDSALYLCASSIDSFNEQFFGPGTRLTVL.

The chain combines TRBV27 with TRBJ1-5; weak D call: TRBD1 (5 bases). The CDR3 spans 15 residues. CDR1 MNHEY and CDR2 SMNVEV come from the germline V gene (reference sequence). Trimming stripped 2 bases from V and 7 bases from J, with 15 bases between. CDR3 in amino acids: CASSLVGSGHQPQHF. The CDR3 nucleotides are TGTGCCAGCAGTTTAGTCGGATCAGGGCACCAGCCCCAGCATTTT.

The chain has TRBV6-4 and TRBJ2-1; TRBD2 aligns across 11 bases. The CDR3 runs to 14 residues. The trim removed 5 bases at V and 10 bases at J, leaving 7 bases unmatched. Germline assignment: CDR1 MRHNA and CDR2 SNTAGT. CDR3 in DNA: TGTGCCAGCAGTACACTAGCGGGAGTAGAGGAGCAGTTCTTC. This encodes CASSTLAGVEEQFF.

This chain connects TRBV27 to TRBJ1-2; TRBD1 matches at 7 bases. This CDR3 contains 14 residues. The V segment lost 0 bases and the J segment 8 bases; nucleotides outside the gene matches: 6. Germline V lookup: CDR1 MNHEY, CDR2 SMNVEV (reference sequence). This chain's CDR3 is CASSLSRTGAGYTF. CDR3 bases: TGTGCCAGCAGTTTATCGAGGACAGGAGCAGGCTACACCTTC.

V and J are TRBV7-9 and TRBJ2-1, with TRBD1 matching over 12 bases. The CDR3 length is 16 residues. The V and J ends lost 6 bases and 3 bases, in that order; junction bases with no gene match: 6. Germline lookup yields CDR1 SEHNR and CDR2 FQNEAQ (reference sequence). Here the CDR3 reads CASRPGQGAVYNEQFF. The CDR3, as DNA: TGTGCCAGCAGACCGGGACAGGGGGCCGTCTACAATGAGCAGTTCTTC.

The chain recombines TRBV14 with TRBJ2-1; no clear D. V dropped 1 base and J dropped 7 bases, with 5 bases sitting between them. CDR3 length: 12 residues. Germline CDR1 is SGHDN and CDR2 is FVKESK. The CDR3 DNA reads as TGTGCCAGCAGCCAAGTTTTGAATGAGCAGTTCTTC. Protein product: CASSQVLNEQFF.

CDR3 nucleotides: TGTGCCACCAGGACAGGGAGGGGCAACTATGGCTACACCTTC. Protein: CATRTGRGNYGYTF. V gene TRBV6-1 combines with J gene TRBJ1-2; 8 nucleotides align to TRBD1. The CDR3 sequence is 14 residues long. Germline V CDR1 and CDR2: MNHNS, SASEGT. V shed 10 bases, J shed 2 bases, and the junction held 9 bases outside the gene matches.

The rearrangement joins TRBV30 to TRBJ2-1; tentatively, D is TRBD2 (6 bases). Germline V gene sequence: CDR1 GTSNPN, CDR2 SVGIG (reference sequence). CDR3 length: 12 residues. V was clipped by 3 bases and J by 10 bases, with 13 bases between them. The CDR3 reads CAWSSYGSEQFF. As DNA, the CDR3 is TGTGCCTGGAGCTCGTACGGGAGCGAGCAGTTCTTC.

Only a few counts were recorded for this clonotype. This chain connects TRBV14 to TRBJ2-1; possible D gene TRBD2, 5 bases. Trimming took off 0 bases at V and 5 bases at J, with 14 bases between the two ends. Germline loops: CDR1 SGHDN, CDR2 FVKESK. The CDR3 spans 16 residues. The CDR3 DNA reads as TGTGCCAGCAGCCAAGACATACAGCGGACTCACAATGAGCAGTTCTTC. Translating it yields CASSQDIQRTHNEQFF.

The chain has TRBV9 and TRBJ2-1; possibly TRBD2 for D (5 bases). The CDR3 is 16 residues long. V was trimmed by 2 bases and J by 0 bases, leaving 12 bases between them. The germline gives CDR1 SGDLS, CDR2 YYNGEE. The CDR3 reads CASSVGMADSYNEQFF. The CDR3 DNA reads as TGTGCCAGCAGCGTCGGGATGGCGGACTCCTACAATGAGCAGTTCTTC.

The chain links TRBV7-9 to TRBJ1-1; possible D gene TRBD1, 6 bases. This CDR3 has 13 residues. With 10 bases removed from V and 6 bases from J, the gap between germline ends came to 18 bases. Looked up from germline, CDR1 is SEHNR and CDR2 is FQNEAQ (reference sequence). The CDR3 here is CATPYGDTAEAFF. In DNA form, the CDR3 reads TGTGCCACACCTTACGGGGACACTGCTGAAGCTTTCTTT.

The V and J genes are TRBV27 and TRBJ1-1, with D hard to call. Per the germline V gene, CDR1 is MNHEY and CDR2 is SMNVEV (reference sequence). With 1 base removed from V and 3 bases from J, the gap between germline ends came to 6 bases. CDR3 length: 13 residues. The CDR3 spells CASSLYVDTEAFF. The CDR3 region has the DNA TGTGCCAGCAGTTTATACGTGGACACTGAAGCTTTCTTT.

This clonotype was picked up a small number of times. The genes are TRBV27 and TRBJ2-1, with 12 bases matching TRBD2. This CDR3 is 15 amino acids long. J lost 8 bases, V lost 5 bases, and 7 bases had no gene match. Germline V gene lookup returns CDR1 MNHEY and CDR2 SMNVEV (reference sequence). The CDR3 DNA reads as TGTGCCAGCAGTCCCCTAGCGGGAGGGCCCTATGAGCAGTTCTTC. Its translation: CASSPLAGGPYEQFF.

The rearrangement uses TRBV20-1 and TRBJ2-1; D is unclear. The CDR3 runs 15 residues. The germline CDR1 and CDR2 sequences are DFQATT and SNEGSKA (reference sequence). Trimming pared 0 bases from V and 0 bases from J, leaving 9 bases between. The CDR3 loop reads CSARDRLSSYNEQFF. CDR3 coding DNA: TGCAGTGCTAGAGACCGACTTAGCTCCTACAATGAGCAGTTCTTC.

The V call is TRBV12-5, the J call TRBJ2-1; 11 bases fit TRBD2. This CDR3 contains 15 residues. Losses at the gene ends were 3 bases for V and 4 bases for J; bases not matched to a gene: 2. CDR1 LGHNT and CDR2 FRNRAP come from the germline V gene. The CDR3 is CASGLLAGVYNEQFF. The CDR3 DNA reads as TGTGCTAGTGGTTTACTAGCGGGGGTGTACAATGAGCAGTTCTTC.

V gene TRBV27 combines with J gene TRBJ1-4, with D maybe TRBD1 (6 bases). V was shortened by 6 bases and J by 7 bases, with 15 bases between the two germline ends. Germline CDR1 and CDR2: MNHEY and SMNVEV (reference sequence). CDR3 size: 14 residues. Here the CDR3 DNA reads TGTGCCAGCAGACGCACAGGGAGCGGTGAAAAACTGTTTTTT. Translating gives CASRRTGSGEKLFF.

The chain uses TRBV14 and TRBJ2-6; TRBD1 might be the D (6 bases). CDR3 size: 20 residues. V was shortened by 4 bases and J by 0 bases, with 22 bases between the two germline ends. Germline CDR1 is SGHDN and CDR2 is FVKESK. The CDR3 nucleotides read TGTGCCAGCAGCCGGAGCCGTAAACAGGGTAAAAGCTCTGGGGCCAACGTCCTGACTTTC. Encoded protein: CASSRSRKQGKSSGANVLTF.

J is TRBJ2-7 and V is TRBV27; D not resolved. This CDR3 contains 13 residues. Germline CDR1 reads MNHEY; CDR2 reads SMNVEV (reference sequence). V gave up 2 bases and J gave up 5 bases, with 10 bases separating them. The CDR3 DNA reads as TGTGCCAGCAGTTTAGTGGTTCAGGACGAGCAGTACTTC. This codes for CASSLVVQDEQYF.

The chain is built from TRBV29-1 and TRBJ2-7; maybe TRBD2 (5 bases). V was shortened by 4 bases and J by 6 bases, with 16 bases between the two germline ends. In germline, CDR1 is SQVTM, CDR2 ANQGSEA. The CDR3 spans 13 residues. The CDR3 bases are TGCAGCGTTGCATCCGGAGAGGGCAGCGAGCAGTACTTC. Amino acid sequence: CSVASGEGSEQYF.

The chain carries TRBV28 and TRBJ1-5, with D possibly matching TRBD1 (5 bases). V lost 3 bases to trimming and J lost 0 bases, with 21 bases between them. The CDR3 spans 19 residues. Germline V gene sequence: CDR1 MDHEN, CDR2 SYDVKM. The CDR3 region is CASSFWDPLPTYSNQPQHF. CDR3 in DNA: TGTGCCAGCAGTTTTTGGGACCCTTTACCAACATATAGCAATCAGCCCCAGCATTTT.

The count of this clonotype is one. This rearrangement joins TRBV27 to TRBJ2-7; TRBD2 matches 7 bases. Unmatched junction bases numbered 5, after V lost 0 bases and J lost 3 bases. Germline lookup yields CDR1 MNHEY and CDR2 SMNVEV (reference sequence). The CDR3 has 15 amino acids. CDR3 in DNA: TGTGCCAGCAGTTTATCTGGTGGGGAGGGCTACGAGCAGTACTTC. As protein: CASSLSGGEGYEQYF.